A single sample is the source of the 11 T cell receptor beta chains below, sequenced in a study of blood T cells in healthy people across ages. For the second PCR, which ran for about 7 to 11 cycles, a sample-barcoded 5' primer and a J-beta primer mix were used. One entry per CDR3 protein, called by TCRdb with MiXCR from the 5' RACE reads. The top ten hold around 15% of the sample, which has roughly 900,000 distinct CDR3 sequences, roughly 50% seen once. What was sequenced was blood. Receptor source: a man younger than 45 in good health.

The sample holds many counts of this clonotype. The rearrangement joins TRBV29-1 to TRBJ2-1, with a tentative D call TRBD1 (5 bases). The length of the CDR3 is 11 residues. CDR1 and CDR2 from the germline V gene are SQVTM and ANQGSEA. Between the trimmed V and J ends, which lost 4 bases and 7 bases, there was a span of 8 bases. CDR3 region: CSVATVNEQFF. The CDR3 bases are TGCAGCGTTGCGACAGTTAATGAGCAGTTCTTC.

In its sample, this clonotype was seen a few times. This sequence joins TRBV6-5 and TRBJ1-1, with 7 bases lining up with TRBD1. Losses at the gene ends were 6 bases for V and 1 base for J; bases not matched to a gene: 8. The CDR3 loop spans 15 amino acids. Germline CDR1 reads MNHEY; CDR2 reads SVGAGI. The CDR3 DNA is TGTGCCAGCAGATTAACCGGGACAGCGAACACTGAAGCTTTCTTT. This encodes CASRLTGTANTEAFF.

The rearrangement links TRBV4-1 to TRBJ1-5, with 7 bases matching TRBD1. Germline-derived CDR1 and CDR2 are MGHRA and YSYEKL. The trim removed 4 bases at V and 3 bases at J, leaving 9 bases unmatched. This CDR3 region has 16 residues. CDR3 bases: TGCGCCAGCAGCCCGGGACAGACAATTATCAATCAGCCCCAGCATTTT. This gives the protein CASSPGQTIINQPQHF.

Only one count was recorded for this clonotype. This clone may be a read error of a much larger clone one base away. The rearrangement uses TRBV20-1 and TRBJ2-1, with 9 bases that match TRBD2. This CDR3 contains 16 residues. The V gene's germline CDR1 is DFQATT and CDR2 SNEGSKA (reference sequence). As DNA, the CDR3 is TGCGGTGCTAAATCCTCTAGCGGGGTATTTTACAATGAGCAGTTCTTC. As protein: CGAKSSSGVFYNEQFF.

This clonotype was seen only a few times. The chain employs TRBV25-1 and TRBJ1-2; D call uncertain. The V gene lost 3 bases and the J gene lost 8 bases, with 10 bases spanning the gap. The germline CDR1 and CDR2 sequences are MGHDK and SYGVNS. The CDR3 totals 12 residues. The CDR3 sequence is CASSDGLAGYTF. In nucleotides, the CDR3 is TGTGCCAGCAGTGATGGTCTCGCCGGCTACACCTTC.

The rearrangement joins TRBV7-2 to TRBJ1-2, with 7 bases matching TRBD1. The CDR3 is 14 amino acids. Germline CDR1 SGHTA, CDR2 FQGNSA. V trimming: 0 bases; J trimming: 6 bases; junction bases outside the gene matches: 4. The CDR3 here is CASSLAIGGHGYTF. CDR3 in DNA: TGTGCCAGCAGCTTAGCCATAGGGGGCCATGGCTACACCTTC. The complete variable domain, with remaining parts taken from reference TRBV7-2 and TRBJ1-2, reads GAGVSQSPSNKVTEKGKDVELRCDPISGHTALYWYRQSLGQGLEFLIYFQGNSAPDKSGLPSDRFSAERTGGSVSTLTIQRTQQEDSAVYLCASSLAIGGHGYTFGSGTRLTVV.

The table lists this clonotype with a count of one. This chain uses TRBV27 with TRBJ1-4; no clear D. V was clipped by 0 bases and J by 7 bases, with 9 bases between them. The CDR3 has 14 amino acids. CDR1 is MNHEY, CDR2 SMNVEV, per germline (reference sequence). CDR3 nucleotide sequence: TGTGCCAGCAGTTTATCCTGGCAGCTTGAAAAACTGTTTTTT. It yields the protein CASSLSWQLEKLFF.

The chain couples TRBV7-2 to TRBJ2-3; the match to TRBD2 covers 7 bases. Per germline, CDR1 SGHTA and CDR2 FQGNSA. The CDR3 consists of 15 residues. Unmatched junction bases numbered 3, after V lost 3 bases and J lost 0 bases. The DNA of the CDR3 is TGTGCCAGCAGCTTCAACGGGGGGAGCACAGATACGCAGTATTTT. Its translation is CASSFNGGSTDTQYF. Full variable domain (remainder filled in from reference TRBV7-2 and TRBJ2-3): GAGVSQSPSNKVTEKGKDVELRCDPISGHTALYWYRQSLGQGLEFLIYFQGNSAPDKSGLPSDRFSAERTGGSVSTLTIQRTQQEDSAVYLCASSFNGGSTDTQYFGPGTRLTVL.

The J gene is TRBJ1-2, the V gene TRBV2; 7 nucleotides match TRBD1. The V gene end was trimmed by 3 bases and the J gene end by 5 bases; junction bases not matched to a gene: 12. This CDR3 contains 16 residues. Germline CDR1 is SNHLY and CDR2 is FYNNEI. The chain's CDR3 is CASSETRDSFEYGYTF. The CDR3 DNA reads as TGTGCCAGCAGTGAGACACGGGACAGTTTTGAATATGGCTACACCTTC.

This sequence joins TRBV4-1 and TRBJ2-1; D is unclear. CDR1 MGHRA and CDR2 YSYEKL come from the germline V gene. V shed 0 bases and J shed 2 bases, with 11 bases lying between them. The CDR3 has 16 amino acids. The CDR3 nucleotides read TGCGCCAGCAGCCAAGAACCCGAACAGACCTACAATGAGCAGTTCTTC. Amino acid sequence: CASSQEPEQTYNEQFF.

The table lists this clonotype with many counts. The genes are TRBV6-1 and TRBJ2-5; D is possibly TRBD1 (5 bases). Trimming took 4 bases from V and 1 from J, leaving 7 bases between them. Germline V CDR1 and CDR2: MNHNS, SASEGT. This CDR3 is 13 amino acids long. CDR3 bases: TGTGCCAGCAGTGGACAGCTCCAAGAGACCCAGTACTTC. Its translation: CASSGQLQETQYF.